Below, 24 T cell receptor beta chains from the same sample are listed, as sequenced in a study of blood T cell repertoires in COVID-19. Assay used: immunoSEQ multiplex PCR; TCRdb lists only in-frame clones, some missing. Found here are some 120,000 clones, 80% of them singletons; the top ten hold around 1.9%. What was sequenced was peripheral blood. The receptors stem from a man between 65 and 85 years old with acute or convalescent COVID-19.

The genes are TRBV3-1 (or the pseudogene TRBV3-2) and TRBJ2-2; 9 bases align to TRBD2. The V gene end was trimmed by 8 bases and the J gene end by 6 bases; junction bases not matched to a gene: 7. Germline V lookup: CDR1 LGHDT, CDR2 YNNKEL (reference sequence). This CDR3 has 14 residues. CDR3 DNA sequence: TGTGCCAGCCCCGGGACTAGCCGGGCCGGGGAGCTGTTTTTT. Translating it yields CASPGTSRAGELFF.

The V and J genes are TRBV6-5 and TRBJ1-2; no clear D gene. The CDR3 spans 15 residues. Per germline, CDR1 MNHEY and CDR2 SVGAGI. The V gene lost 3 bases and the J gene lost 1 base, with 12 bases spanning the gap. The CDR3 DNA is TGTGCCAGCAGTTATTCAGTCTCCCTTAACTATGGCTACACCTTC. Translating gives CASSYSVSLNYGYTF.

The V and J genes are TRBV7-4 and TRBJ1-5; D ambiguous. This CDR3 is 14 amino acids long. Germline values: CDR1 SGHVT, CDR2 SQSDAQ. Trimming removed 3 bases at V and 3 bases at J, with 9 bases between. CDR3 coding DNA: TGTGCCAGCAGCTTTCTCGGGATCAATCAGCCCCAGCATTTT. Translation: CASSFLGINQPQHF.

The rearrangement uses TRBV19 and TRBJ1-1; TRBD1 aligns across 9 bases. This CDR3 has 16 residues. CDR1 LNHDA and CDR2 SQIVND come from the germline V gene (reference sequence). J was trimmed by 4 bases and V by 6 bases; bases with no gene match: 12. Here the CDR3 DNA reads TGTGCCAGTAGACATTTCACAGGGGGCGCGGGCACTGAAGCTTTCTTT. It is translated as CASRHFTGGAGTEAFF. Using reference TRBV19 and TRBJ1-1 for the parts outside the CDR3, the full variable domain is DGGITQSPKYLFRKEGQNVTLSCEQNLNHDAMYWYRQDPGQGLRLIYYSQIVNDFQKGDIAEGYSVSREKKESFPLTVTSAQKNPTAFYLCASRHFTGGAGTEAFFGQGTRLTVV.

This chain links TRBV27 with TRBJ2-7; maybe TRBD1 (5 bases). V gave up 2 bases and J gave up 7 bases, with 9 bases separating them. The length of the CDR3 is 12 residues. From germline, CDR1 is MNHEY and CDR2 SMNVEV (reference sequence). The CDR3 protein is CASSLPGMEQYF. CDR3 in DNA: TGTGCCAGCAGTTTACCAGGGATGGAGCAGTACTTC.

This clone was seen just once. The rearrangement links TRBV6-6 to TRBJ2-5, with D perhaps TRBD1 (6 bases). The CDR3 loop spans 14 amino acids. Trimming shortened V by 6 bases and J by 0 bases, and 11 bases separated the two germline ends. In germline, CDR1 is MNHNY, CDR2 SVGAGI (reference sequence). CDR3 nucleotides: TGTGCCAGCAGGAGAGGACAGAACCAAGAGACCCAGTACTTC. This codes for CASRRGQNQETQYF.

The gene calls are TRBV18 and TRBJ1-1; D remains unclear. The CDR3 extends over 17 amino acids. Germline V gene data show CDR1 as KGHSH and CDR2 as LQKENI. V gave up 2 bases and J gave up 1 base, with 17 bases separating them. The CDR3 sequence: CASSPYLFRGKNTEAFF. CDR3 bases: TGTGCCAGCTCACCATATCTTTTCCGAGGAAAGAACACTGAAGCTTTCTTT.

The gene calls are TRBV6-5 and TRBJ2-7, with TRBD1 identical over 10 bases. V lost 6 bases, J lost 7 bases, and 9 bases stayed unmatched. CDR1 MNHEY and CDR2 SVGAGI come from the germline V gene. The CDR3 totals 14 residues. The CDR3 protein is CASRLDRGREEQYF. The CDR3 nucleotides are TGTGCCAGCAGGCTCGACAGGGGGCGAGAGGAGCAGTACTTC.

This sequence joins TRBV5-1 and TRBJ2-1; possible D gene TRBD2, 6 bases. In germline, CDR1 is SGHRS, CDR2 YFSETQ. The CDR3 is made up of 14 amino acids. Trimming removed 4 bases from V and 5 bases from J, with 13 bases in between. CDR3 region: CASSQTRGNNEQFF. CDR3 DNA sequence: TGCGCCAGCAGCCAGACTAGGGGAAACAATGAGCAGTTCTTC.

This clone was counted a few times. The chain recombines TRBV14 with TRBJ1-6; D unresolved. CDR3 length equals 14 residues. CDR1 is SGHDN, CDR2 FVKESK, per germline. V shed 3 bases and J shed 6 bases, with 9 bases lying between them. The DNA for the CDR3 is TGTGCCAGCAGCCACGGACTCCTTAATTCACCCCTCCACTTT. This translates into CASSHGLLNSPLHF.

CDR3 DNA: TGTGCCAGCAGCGTAGAAACGGGACTAGCCACAGATACGCAGTATTTT. Amino acids: CASSVETGLATDTQYF. The chain has TRBV9 and TRBJ2-3; 9 bases map to TRBD2. The CDR3 extends over 16 amino acids. The V and J ends lost 0 bases and 2 bases, in that order; junction bases with no gene match: 4. The germline CDR1 and CDR2 sequences are SGDLS and YYNGEE.

V is TRBV3-1 (or the pseudogene TRBV3-2) and J is TRBJ2-2; 9 positions agree with TRBD2. The CDR3 extends over 16 amino acids. With V trimmed by 0 bases and J by 6 bases, 5 bases remained unmatched. Germline assignment: CDR1 LGHDT and CDR2 YNNKEL (reference sequence). Written as DNA, the CDR3 is TGTGCCAGCAGCCAAGACGGCGGGGGGGCCTCCGGGGAGCTGTTTTTT. Amino acid sequence: CASSQDGGGASGELFF.

The CDR3, as DNA: TGTGCCAGCGATTTTTCTGGGGGACTAGCGGGCTCCTACAATGAGCAGTTCTTC. Translated, it gives CASDFSGGLAGSYNEQFF. The chain is built from TRBV7-9 and TRBJ2-1; 12 positions match TRBD2. Trimming at V came to 8 bases and at J to 0 bases, leaving 11 bases not matched to a gene. The CDR3 is 18 amino acids. The germline CDR1 and CDR2 sequences are SEHNR and FQNEAQ (reference sequence).

This clone occurred a few times. The gene calls are TRBV4-1 and TRBJ1-2; D gene uncertain. CDR3 length: 14 residues. Per the germline V gene, CDR1 is MGHRA and CDR2 is YSYEKL. V gave up 4 bases and J gave up 7 bases, with 16 bases separating them. The CDR3 region is CASSLQNVARGYTF. CDR3 sequence (DNA): TGCGCCAGCAGCCTACAAAATGTTGCTCGTGGCTACACCTTC.

This clone was found a few times. The rearrangement links TRBV19 to TRBJ1-5; TRBD1 matches at 10 bases. Germline-derived CDR1 and CDR2 are LNHDA and SQIVND (reference sequence). V trimming: 6 bases; J trimming: 0 bases; junction bases outside the gene matches: 2. The CDR3 runs to 15 residues. The CDR3 is CASRGQGYSNQPQHF. DNA for the CDR3: TGTGCCAGTAGGGGACAGGGGTATAGCAATCAGCCCCAGCATTTT.

V gene TRBV6-5 combines with J gene TRBJ1-5, with D possibly matching TRBD1 (5 bases). Germline lookup yields CDR1 MNHEY and CDR2 SVGAGI. The CDR3 has 15 residues. The ends were cut back, 6 bases at V and 0 bases at J, with 12 bases in the middle. The CDR3 here is CASRMTVHSNQPQHF. The CDR3, as DNA: TGTGCCAGCAGAATGACAGTCCATAGCAATCAGCCCCAGCATTTT.

This clone is a singleton in its sample. The genes are TRBV7-2 and TRBJ1-1; D unresolved. The V end lost 3 bases, the J end lost 0 bases, and 11 bases lay between the germline ends. The CDR3 loop spans 15 amino acids. From germline, CDR1 is SGHTA and CDR2 FQGNSA. CDR3 loop: CASSLQTNMNTEAFF. CDR3 sequence (DNA): TGTGCCAGCAGCTTGCAGACAAACATGAACACTGAAGCTTTCTTT.

The chain combines TRBV5-1 with TRBJ2-2; 8 nucleotides agree with TRBD2. V was pared by 5 bases and J by 0 bases, with 6 bases of the junction left unmatched. The CDR3 consists of 16 residues. Germline lookup yields CDR1 SGHRS and CDR2 YFSETQ. The CDR3 DNA reads as TGCGCCAGCAGTCGGGAGGGGGTGACGAACACCGGGGAGCTGTTTTTT. Its protein product is CASSREGVTNTGELFF. Combining the CDR3 with reference TRBV5-1 and TRBJ2-2 gives the whole variable domain KAGVTQTPRYLIKTRGQQVTLSCSPISGHRSVSWYQQTPGQGLQFLFEYFSETQRNKGNFPGRFSGRQFSNSRSEMNVSTLELGDSALYLCASSREGVTNTGELFFGEGSRLTVL.

Here the CDR3 reads CASSPSSREGGTQYF. DNA of the CDR3: TGTGCCAGCAGCCCAAGTTCCAGGGAGGGAGGGACCCAGTACTTC. The chain is built from TRBV3-1 (or the pseudogene TRBV3-2) and TRBJ2-5, with 7 bases lining up with TRBD2. Germline V lookup: CDR1 LGHDT, CDR2 YNNKEL (reference sequence). After removal of 4 bases from V and 7 bases from J, the junction contained 12 bases not matched to a gene. The CDR3 is 15 residues long.

The chain employs TRBV7-9 and TRBJ2-3; 10 bases fit TRBD2. The V gene end was trimmed by 3 bases and the J gene end by 4 bases; junction bases not matched to a gene: 10. CDR3 size: 17 residues. In germline, CDR1 is SEHNR, CDR2 FQNEAQ (reference sequence). The CDR3 sequence: CASSLGLGTSEADTQYF. Here the CDR3 DNA reads TGTGCCAGCAGCTTGGGCCTAGGGACTAGCGAGGCAGATACGCAGTATTTT.

This clone was observed a handful of times. The rearrangement joins TRBV7-2 to TRBJ2-7, with TRBD1 matching over 7 bases. J gave up 0 bases and V 3 bases, and 5 bases lay outside the gene matches. CDR1 and CDR2 (germline): SGHTA, FQGNSA. This CDR3 contains 15 residues. CDR3 sequence reads: CASSLGQTFSYEQYF. The CDR3 DNA reads as TGTGCCAGCAGCTTGGGACAGACATTCTCCTACGAGCAGTACTTC. Filled out from reference TRBV7-2 and TRBJ2-7, the complete variable domain reads GAGVSQSPSNKVTEKGKDVELRCDPISGHTALYWYRQSLGQGLEFLIYFQGNSAPDKSGLPSDRFSAERTGGSVSTLTIQRTQQEDSAVYLCASSLGQTFSYEQYFGPGTRLTVT.

In DNA, the CDR3 is TGTGCCAGCAGTTCGCAGGGCAAGATCTTAGGTGGCTACACCTTC. Amino acids: CASSSQGKILGGYTF. This rearrangement joins TRBV2 to TRBJ1-2; a weak D match, TRBD1 (5 bases). Trimming left V 5 bases short and J 7 bases short, with 20 bases between. The germline CDR1 and CDR2 sequences are SNHLY and FYNNEI. This CDR3 has 15 residues.

V and J are TRBV6-5 and TRBJ2-1; tentatively, D is TRBD2 (5 bases). With 2 bases removed from V and 1 base from J, the gap between germline ends came to 6 bases. The CDR3 spans 14 residues. Per germline, CDR1 MNHEY and CDR2 SVGAGI. The CDR3 spells CASSYRGSYNEQFF. As DNA, the CDR3 is TGTGCCAGCAGTTACCGAGGGTCCTACAATGAGCAGTTCTTC.

This rearrangement joins TRBV6-5 to TRBJ2-7; unclear D gene. Looked up from germline, CDR1 is MNHEY and CDR2 is SVGAGI. Trimming shortened V by 8 bases and J by 5 bases, and 16 bases separated the two germline ends. This CDR3 has 13 amino acids. The CDR3 DNA sequence: TGTGCCAGCCTCTCAGTACAGAAGAACGAGCAGTACTTC. It specifies CASLSVQKNEQYF.